This TCR beta chain originates from a study of OX40 agonist ivuxolimab in advanced cancers. Study information: Averaging about 60 years in age, with a range of about 20 to 90, the cohort was approximately 87% male.

Clones were read by immunoSEQ multiplex PCR, and TCRdb kept only the in-frame ones, dropping some. The table lists 70,000 to 80,000 clones, roughly 80% of them singletons. This specimen was CD4+ or CD8+ T cells sorted from blood, taken in a trial of the OX40 agonist ivuxolimab. The sequence came from an adult with an advanced solid tumor such as melanoma, head and neck, liver or kidney cancer.

The CDR3: CASSFAQGTTEAFF. The CDR3 nucleotides are TGTGCCAGCAGCTTCGCCCAGGGGACCACTGAAGCTTTCTTT. The chain recombines TRBV7-9 with TRBJ1-1; tentatively, D is TRBD1 (6 bases). Germline CDR1 reads SEHNR; CDR2 reads FQNEAQ (reference sequence). The CDR3 runs 14 residues. With 3 bases removed from V and 4 bases from J, the gap between germline ends came to 12 bases.